This T cell receptor beta chain came from a study of a mutant IDH1 vaccine in newly diagnosed glioma. Study at large: The treated group averaged roughly 40 years old and was around 62% male, roughly 40% female. Week 35 brought visit V12, which was followed by visit V13 at week 47.

Data came from immunoSEQ multiplex PCR; TCRdb stores just in-frame clones and leaves some out. The sample shows tens of thousands of clones, about three quarters of them seen only once. V gave up 3 bases and J gave up 3 bases; unmatched junction bases: 5. Looked up from germline, CDR1 is LNHDA and CDR2 is SQIVND (reference sequence). This CDR3 has 14 residues. In this sample, this clone turned up once. Its antigen remains unidentified. Study conclusions and caveats: It was over 85% of patients that developed vaccine-induced immune responses. Pseudoprogression seemed unrelated to changes in top peripheral T cell clonotypes.

Time point here: week 35, safety follow-up. All doses held 300 ug of mutant IDH1 20-mer peptide, with topical imiquimod. This chain links TRBV19 with TRBJ2-7; 7 positions match TRBD2. The sample consisted of PBMCs, taken from a glioma patient whose treatment included an IDH1 peptide vaccine. This sequence originates from a man between 35 and 55 years old with glioma. CDR3 nucleotides: TGTGCCAGTAGTATGACGGCTAGCGGCTACGAGCAGTACTTC. Its translation: CASSMTASGYEQYF.